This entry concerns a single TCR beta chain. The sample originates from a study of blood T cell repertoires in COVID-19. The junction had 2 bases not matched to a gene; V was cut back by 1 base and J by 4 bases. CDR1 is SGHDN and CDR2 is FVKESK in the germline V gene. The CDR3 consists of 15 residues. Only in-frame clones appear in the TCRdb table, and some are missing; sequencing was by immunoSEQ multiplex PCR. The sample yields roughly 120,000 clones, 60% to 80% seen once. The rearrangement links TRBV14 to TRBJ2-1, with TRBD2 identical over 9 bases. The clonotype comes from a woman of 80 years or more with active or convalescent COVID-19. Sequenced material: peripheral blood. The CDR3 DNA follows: TGTGCCAGCAGCCAAGTAGCGGGAGCTTACAATGAGCAGTTCTTC. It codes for CASSQVAGAYNEQFF.